Listed below are T cell receptor beta chains from one sample, sequenced in a study of T cell repertoires in cytomegalovirus infection. Their cognate antigens are unknown. One entry per CDR3 protein results from TCRdb running MiXCR on the reads. This repertoire shows roughly 800,000 distinct CDR3 sequences, about 28% found once; its top ten account for roughly 13%. This sample comprised cultured CD8+ T cells from PBMCs, obtained from culture after CMV antigen stimulation. The receptors were sampled from a human donor in good health (CMV status not recorded). Some clones in this sample may be carry-over from other donors' samples. Each CDR3 is given with its conserved first and last residue.

V gene	J gene	CDR3 protein
TRBV7-2	TRBJ2-1	CASSYRGLTYNEQFF
TRBV15	TRBJ2-1	CATSRELWGAGNEQFF
TRBV6-2/TRBV6-3	TRBJ2-3	CASSYAGTGTTSTDTQYF
TRBV19	TRBJ2-2	CASSFRDRTTGELFF
TRBV10-1	TRBJ2-1	CASRKGQTSNEQFF
TRBV19	TRBJ1-1	CASSGSMITEAFF
TRBV28	TRBJ2-3	CASSYITGGIVVTQYF
TRBV6-2/TRBV6-3	TRBJ1-5	CASSSRGAQHQPQHF
TRBV19	TRBJ1-2	CASSSSTWDRVDGDYGYTF
TRBV7-2	TRBJ2-7	CASSHRGRGEADEQYF
TRBV7-9	TRBJ2-2	CASSPTVGERGANTGELFF
TRBV5-4	TRBJ1-2	CASMGGTGQNYGYTF
TRBV6-8	TRBJ1-1	CASSSGAPEASTEAFF
TRBV7-9	TRBJ2-3	CASRQLAGGPADTQYF
TRBV10-3	TRBJ2-3	CAISELLLDTQYF
TRBV14	TRBJ2-1	CASSEPGLTYNEQFF